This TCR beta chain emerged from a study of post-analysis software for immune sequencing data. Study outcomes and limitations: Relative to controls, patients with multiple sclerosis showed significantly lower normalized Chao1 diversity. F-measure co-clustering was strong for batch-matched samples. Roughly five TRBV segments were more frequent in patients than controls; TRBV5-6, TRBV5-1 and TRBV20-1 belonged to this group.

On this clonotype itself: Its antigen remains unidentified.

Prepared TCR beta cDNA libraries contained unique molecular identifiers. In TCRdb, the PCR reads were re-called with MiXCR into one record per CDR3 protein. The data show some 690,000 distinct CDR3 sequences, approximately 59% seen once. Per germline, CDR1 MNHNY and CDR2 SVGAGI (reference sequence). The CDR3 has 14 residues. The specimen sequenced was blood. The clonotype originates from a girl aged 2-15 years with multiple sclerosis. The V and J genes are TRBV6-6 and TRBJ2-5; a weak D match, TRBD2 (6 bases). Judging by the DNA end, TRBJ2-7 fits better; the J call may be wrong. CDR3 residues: CASSPDETSSEQYF. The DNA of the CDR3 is TGTGCCAGCAGCCCGGACGAGACTAGTTCCGAGCAGTACTTC.